The entry below describes one T cell receptor beta chain. This entry comes from a study of T cell responses to AZD1222 COVID-19 vaccine. Trimming cost V 8 bases and J 1 base; bases outside gene matches: 11. Germline CDR1 GTSNPN, CDR2 SVGIG (reference sequence). This CDR3 is built from 15 residues. Libraries were prepared by immunoSEQ multiplex PCR; TCRdb keeps only in-frame clonotypes and omits some of them. Among under 75,000 clones listed, less than 85% were seen once. V gene TRBV30 combines with J gene TRBJ2-4; 7 nucleotides agree with TRBD2. Material: peripheral blood, obtained on day 0 of AZD1222 vaccination. This clonotype was obtained from an adult in good health. CDR3 DNA: TGTGCCAGCACTAGCGCTCGTACGGCCAAAAACATTCAGTACTTC. This codes for CASTSARTAKNIQYF. The full variable domain, completed using reference TRBV30 and TRBJ2-4, is SQTIHQWPATLVQPVGSPLSLECTVEGTSNPNLYWYRQAAGRGLQLLFYSVGIGQISSEVPQNLSASRPQDRQFILSSKKLLLSDSGFYLCASTSARTAKNIQYFGAGTRLSVL.